A selection of T cell receptor beta chains follows, all from one sample in a study of blood T cell repertoires in COVID-19. Clones were sequenced by immunoSEQ multiplex PCR, and TCRdb holds only the in-frame ones, with some missing. Of 350,000 to 400,000 clones detected, more than 75% appear once; the ten largest clones hold more than 0.95%. Sequencing input: PBMCs or T cells enriched from blood (not recorded which). These receptors were obtained from a woman aged 18-29 years who had recovered from COVID-19. Both conserved end residues are part of each CDR3. The order of the fields is V gene, J gene, clone size, CDR3 protein. Rows give clone size only sometimes, using once, few, many, or a class for an expanded clone.

>TRBV7-3|TRBJ1-3|.
CASPTPALVRIGNTIYF
>TRBV7-2|TRBJ1-3|.
CASSPRSYGNTIYF
>TRBV7-2|TRBJ2-5|once
CASSYGTGGLETQYF
>TRBV7-9|TRBJ2-7|.
CASSLGQGNNEQYF
>TRBV24-1|TRBJ2-5|.
CATSDFAGDQETQYF
>TRBV29-1|TRBJ2-3|.
CSVCRQGSTDTQYF
>TRBV2|TRBJ1-4|few
CASKGGAANEKLFF
>TRBV19|TRBJ1-2|.
CASSIGSQGLYGYTF
>TRBV4-1|TRBJ1-5|.
CASSLRTGEYNQPQHF
>TRBV19|TRBJ1-2|.
CASSIGQGSGYTF
>TRBV24-1|TRBJ1-1|.
CATRGGGAQDTEAFF
>TRBV7-9|TRBJ2-1|.
CASNHGGQGANEQFF
>TRBV5-5|TRBJ1-2|.
CASSAGTGYGYTF
>TRBV24-1|TRBJ2-1|.
CATSGALGLVDEQFF
>TRBV5-4|TRBJ1-2|.
CASSLVDRANYGYTF
>TRBV13|TRBJ1-4|few
CASSSQGAFEEKLFF
>TRBV6-5|TRBJ2-4|.
CASSPGGLNIQYF
>TRBV11-2|TRBJ2-7|.
CASRLPGLSSYEQYF
>TRBV5-5|TRBJ2-5|.
CASSPAGETQYF
>TRBV5-5|TRBJ2-7|.
CASSVVSASYEQYF
>TRBV9|TRBJ1-5|once
CASSPVGREGQPQHF
>TRBV28|TRBJ1-2|.
CASSFSRYYGYTF
>TRBV28|TRBJ2-5|.
CARSRGTSGGAATQYF
>TRBV12-5|TRBJ2-2|.
CASGLHGTPHTGELFF
>TRBV27|TRBJ2-7|.
CASSPRTGSLSSYEQYF
>TRBV30|TRBJ1-2|.
CAWSQTHNYGYTF
>TRBV11-1|TRBJ1-6|.
CASSPGQGASPLHF
>TRBV5-1|TRBJ2-2|.
CASGLLHRGVPGELFF
>TRBV4-1|TRBJ1-1|few
CASSLGTGETEAFF
>TRBV11-2|TRBJ2-7|.
CASSLVTPGEQYF
>TRBV6-5|TRBJ2-2|.
CASSKTGTAGELFF
>TRBV3-1/TRBV3-2|TRBJ1-2|.
CASSQADSLYGYTF
>TRBV5-1|TRBJ2-1|.
CASSSNLAGPYNEQFF
>TRBV3-1/TRBV3-2|TRBJ1-5|.
CASSQRQGARQPQHF
>TRBV7-2|TRBJ2-3|.
CASRLAGGTDTQYF
>TRBV6-5|TRBJ1-5|.
CASKGQANQPQHF
>TRBV5-1|TRBJ2-5|.
CASSSGTPRETQYF
>TRBV11-2|TRBJ2-1|.
CASSPDSFDEQFF
>TRBV12-5|TRBJ2-3|.
CASGLGLAGGSTDTQYF
>TRBV30|TRBJ1-6|once
CASRTGVNSPLHF